These T cell receptor beta chains were read from a single sample in a study of blood T cells in healthy people across ages. Using its own MiXCR run on the 5' RACE reads, TCRdb lists one record per CDR3 protein. The sample yields 1.5 million to 2 million distinct CDR3 sequences, roughly 43% seen once. The sequenced sample was blood. Receptors were obtained from a human donor in good health. The CDR3 runs from the conserved cysteine through the conserved F or W. D genes are given only for firm matches. Size is omitted from some rows. Given values are once, few, many or a class for expanded clones.

J | length | V | size | D | CDR3 | DNA
TRBJ2-3 | 15 | TRBV20-1 | NA | NA | CSARDSSSVGDTQYF | TGCAGTGCTAGAGATAGTTCTAGCGTGGGAGATACGCAGTATTTT
TRBJ1-3 | 16 | TRBV28 | NA | NA | CASSQPIGAGGNTIYF | TGTGCCAGCAGCCAACCAATTGGGGCAGGCGGAAACACCATATATTTT
TRBJ1-3 | 17 | TRBV7-2 | NA | TRBD1 | CASSPVTGADSGNTIYF | TGTGCCAGCAGCCCGGTTACAGGGGCTGACTCTGGAAACACCATATATTTT
TRBJ2-1 | 14 | TRBV7-3 | NA | TRBD2 | CASSLTGLADEQFF | TGTGCCAGCAGCTTAACGGGTCTAGCGGATGAGCAGTTCTTC
TRBJ2-7 | 17 | TRBV5-5 | NA | NA | CASSPWRGQNLYNEQYF | TGTGCCAGCAGCCCATGGAGGGGACAGAACCTCTACAATGAGCAGTACTTC
TRBJ2-3 | 14 | TRBV7-9 | NA | NA | CASSCIRGTDTQYF | TGTGCCAGCAGCTGTATACGGGGCACAGATACGCAGTATTTT
TRBJ2-7 | 14 | TRBV11-2 | NA | NA | CASSRSALHNEQYF | TGTGCCAGCAGTCGTAGCGCGCTCCACAATGAGCAGTACTTC
TRBJ2-4 | 13 | TRBV10-3 | many | NA | CAISESNGNIQYF | TGTGCCATCAGTGAGTCGAACGGAAACATTCAGTACTTC
TRBJ2-7 | 11 | TRBV29-1 | many | NA | CSVGDGYEQYF | TGCAGCGTTGGAGACGGCTACGAGCAGTACTTC
TRBJ1-5 | 15 | TRBV6-2/TRBV6-3 | NA | NA | CASSPFFYRDQPQHF | TGTGCCAGCAGCCCGTTTTTTTATCGGGATCAGCCCCAGCATTTT
TRBJ2-3 | 16 | TRBV9 | NA | TRBD1 | CASSADDRGLTDTQYF | TGTGCCAGCAGCGCGGACGACAGGGGACTCACAGATACGCAGTATTTT
TRBJ1-3 | 16 | TRBV13 | NA | NA | CASNQTQGASGNTIYF | TGTGCCAGCAACCAAACGCAGGGAGCCTCTGGAAACACCATATATTTT
TRBJ2-7 | 14 | TRBV18 | NA | NA | CASSPPSTQYEQYF | TGTGCCAGCTCACCACCCTCGACCCAGTACGAGCAGTACTTC
TRBJ1-2 | 13 | TRBV6-5 | NA | NA | CASSHSRGGGYTF | TGTGCCAGCAGTCACTCACGAGGAGGAGGCTACACCTTC
TRBJ2-1 | 14 | TRBV2 | NA | TRBD2 | CASTGLAEHNEQFF | TGTGCCAGCACCGGACTAGCGGAACACAATGAGCAGTTCTTC
TRBJ2-1 | 16 | TRBV27 | few | TRBD2 | CASSSILGGGEDEQFF | TGTGCCAGCAGTTCGATCCTAGGCGGGGGGGAAGATGAGCAGTTCTTC
TRBJ2-1 | 12 | TRBV12-3/TRBV12-4 | few | NA | CASSLRGETQFF | TGTGCCAGCAGTTTACGAGGAGAGACCCAGTTCTTC
TRBJ1-1 | 14 | TRBV20-1 | NA | NA | CSARDSGKGTEAFF | TGCAGTGCTAGAGATTCCGGGAAAGGCACTGAAGCTTTCTTT
TRBJ1-2 | 15 | TRBV3-1 | NA | NA | CASSQPGVINYGYTF | TGTGCCAGCAGCCAGCCCGGGGTTATTAACTATGGCTACACCTTC
TRBJ2-3 | 16 | TRBV4-3 | NA | NA | CASSFLAGQIFDTQYF | TGCGCCAGCAGCTTTTTGGCCGGACAGATCTTCGATACGCAGTATTTT
TRBJ2-6 | 16 | TRBV6-2/TRBV6-3 | many | NA | CASSPLRGSGANVLTF | TGTGCCAGCAGTCCCCTTAGGGGGTCTGGGGCCAACGTCCTGACTTTC
TRBJ2-3 | 14 | TRBV20-1 | NA | NA | CSARDRVGTDTQYF | TGCAGTGCTAGAGATAGGGTAGGCACAGATACGCAGTATTTT
TRBJ2-7 | 13 | TRBV4-1 | many | NA | CASSHGTEGEQYF | TGCGCCAGCAGTCACGGGACCGAGGGCGAGCAGTACTTC
TRBJ2-7 | 13 | TRBV29-1 | NA | NA | CSVEVTRDYEQYF | TGCAGCGTTGAAGTTACCAGGGACTACGAGCAGTACTTC
TRBJ2-7 | 16 | TRBV3-1 | NA | NA | CASSQEGASLSYEQYF | TGTGCCAGCAGCCAAGAGGGGGCCTCCTTATCCTACGAGCAGTACTTC
TRBJ2-5 | 14 | TRBV29-1 | few | NA | CSALDRRRQETQYF | TGCAGCGCCCTAGACAGGCGGCGCCAAGAGACCCAGTACTTC
TRBJ2-2 | 15 | TRBV12-3/TRBV12-4 | NA | TRBD1 | CASRRTGGDTGELFF | TGTGCCAGCAGACGGACAGGAGGCGACACCGGGGAGCTGTTTTTT
TRBJ2-5 | 14 | TRBV28 | few | NA | CASSPAGVQETQYF | TGTGCCAGCAGCCCCGCGGGTGTACAAGAGACCCAGTACTTC
TRBJ2-1 | 16 | TRBV5-4 | NA | NA | CASSLDPGTSANGQFF | TGTGCCAGCAGCTTGGACCCCGGGACATCGGCGAATGGGCAGTTCTTC
TRBJ2-5 | 12 | TRBV29-1 | NA | NA | CSGSGGTPAQYF | TGCAGCGGTTCGGGGGGCACCCCAGCCCAGTACTTC
TRBJ2-1 | 16 | TRBV11-3 | NA | NA | CASSGRGPSSYNEQFF | TGTGCCAGCAGCGGGCGGGGGCCTAGCTCCTACAATGAGCAGTTCTTC
TRBJ1-4 | 13 | TRBV7-9 | NA | NA | CASSRPAPEKLFF | TGTGCCAGCAGCCGCCCTGCTCCTGAAAAACTGTTTTTT
TRBJ2-5 | 14 | TRBV5-1 | few | TRBD1 | CASSGGTGEETQYF | TGCGCCAGCAGCGGTGGGACAGGGGAAGAGACCCAGTACTTC
TRBJ1-5 | 13 | TRBV12-3/TRBV12-4 | NA | NA | CASSGRVDQPQHF | TGTGCCAGCAGTGGCAGGGTTGATCAGCCCCAGCATTTT
TRBJ2-5 | 16 | TRBV3-1 | once | NA | CASSQDLGSQGETQYF | TGTGCCAGCAGCCAAGATTTAGGATCTCAGGGAGAGACCCAGTACTTC
TRBJ2-7 | 18 | TRBV7-8 | few | TRBD2 | CASSLGPLAGGRINEQYF | TGTGCCAGCAGCTTAGGCCCACTAGCGGGGGGGCGCATCAACGAGCAGTACTTC
TRBJ2-1 | 13 | TRBV24-1 | few | NA | CATRGGIKDEQFF | TGTGCCACCCGAGGCGGAATTAAAGATGAGCAGTTCTTC
TRBJ2-3 | 15 | TRBV28 | NA | TRBD1 | CAIGDRSASTDTQYF | TGTGCCATCGGGGACAGGTCAGCTAGCACAGATACGCAGTATTTT
TRBJ2-3 | 13 | TRBV4-1 | few | NA | CASSQGTLNTQYF | TGCGCCAGCAGCCAAGGGACGTTAAATACGCAGTATTTT
TRBJ2-1 | 16 | TRBV29-1 | few | NA | CSVEGRMGGHYNEQFF | TGCAGCGTCGAAGGACGGATGGGGGGACATTACAATGAGCAGTTCTTC
TRBJ2-3 | 13 | TRBV7-9 | NA | NA | CASSSTESDTQYF | TGTGCCAGCAGCTCGACGGAGTCAGATACGCAGTATTTT
TRBJ1-5 | 16 | TRBV4-3 | NA | NA | CASSQDWGSSYQPQHF | TGCGCCAGCAGCCAAGATTGGGGCAGCTCATACCAGCCCCAGCATTTT
TRBJ2-7 | 13 | TRBV7-2 | few | NA | CASSFRSGDEQYF | TGTGCCAGCAGCTTTAGGTCTGGGGACGAGCAGTACTTC
TRBJ2-7 | 15 | TRBV12-3/TRBV12-4 | few | TRBD1 | CASSFKTGVSYEQYF | TGTGCCAGCAGTTTTAAGACAGGGGTATCCTACGAGCAGTACTTC
TRBJ1-5 | 13 | TRBV28 | NA | NA | CASSDLGGQPQHF | TGTGCCAGCAGTGATCTAGGCGGTCAGCCCCAGCATTTT
TRBJ1-4 | 16 | TRBV4-3 | few | TRBD1 | CASSQLRTGQNEKLFF | TGCGCCAGCAGCCAACTGCGGACGGGACAGAATGAAAAACTGTTTTTT
TRBJ2-5 | 14 | TRBV9 | NA | NA | CAGSTSLADETQYF | TGTGCCGGCAGCACCTCTTTAGCGGACGAGACCCAGTACTTC
TRBJ2-7 | 16 | TRBV27 | NA | TRBD1 | CASSFMGTGITYEQYF | TGTGCCAGCAGTTTTATGGGGACAGGGATTACCTACGAGCAGTACTTC